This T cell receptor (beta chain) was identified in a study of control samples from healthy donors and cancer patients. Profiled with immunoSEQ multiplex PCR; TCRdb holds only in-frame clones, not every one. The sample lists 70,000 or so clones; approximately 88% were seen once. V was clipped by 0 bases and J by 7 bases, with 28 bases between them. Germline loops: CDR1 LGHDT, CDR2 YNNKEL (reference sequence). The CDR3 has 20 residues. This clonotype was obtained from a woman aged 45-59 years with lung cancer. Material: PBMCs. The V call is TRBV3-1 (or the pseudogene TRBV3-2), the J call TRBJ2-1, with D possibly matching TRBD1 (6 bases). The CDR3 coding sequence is TGTGCCAGCAGCCAAGAGCCCTCGGGACATAAAATAACTTGGGCAAATGAGCAGTTCTTC. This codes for CASSQEPSGHKITWANEQFF.